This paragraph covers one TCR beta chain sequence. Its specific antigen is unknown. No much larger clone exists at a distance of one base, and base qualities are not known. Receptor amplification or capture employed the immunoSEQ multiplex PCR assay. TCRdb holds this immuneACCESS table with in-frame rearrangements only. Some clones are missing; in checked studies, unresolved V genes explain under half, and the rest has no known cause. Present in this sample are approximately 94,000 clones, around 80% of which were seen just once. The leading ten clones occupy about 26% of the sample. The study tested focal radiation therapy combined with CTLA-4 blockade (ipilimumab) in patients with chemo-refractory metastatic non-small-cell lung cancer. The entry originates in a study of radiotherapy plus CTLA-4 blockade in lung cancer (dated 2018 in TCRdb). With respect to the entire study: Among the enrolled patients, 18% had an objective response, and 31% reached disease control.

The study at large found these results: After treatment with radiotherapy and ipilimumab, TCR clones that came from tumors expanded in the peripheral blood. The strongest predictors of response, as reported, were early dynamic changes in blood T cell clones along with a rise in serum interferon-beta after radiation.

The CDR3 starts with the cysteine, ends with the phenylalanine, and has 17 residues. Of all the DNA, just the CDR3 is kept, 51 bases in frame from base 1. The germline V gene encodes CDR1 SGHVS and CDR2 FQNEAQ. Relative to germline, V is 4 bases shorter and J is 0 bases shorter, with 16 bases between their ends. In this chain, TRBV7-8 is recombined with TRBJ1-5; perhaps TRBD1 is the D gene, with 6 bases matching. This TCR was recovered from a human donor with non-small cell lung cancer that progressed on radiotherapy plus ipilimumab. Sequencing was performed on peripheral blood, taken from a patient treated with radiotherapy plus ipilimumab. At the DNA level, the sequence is TGTGCCAGCAGCTCTGGTGACAGGCGCTATAGCAATCAGCCCCAGCATTTT. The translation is CASSSGDRRYSNQPQHF.